The next 18 T cell receptor beta chains were all read from a single sample in a study of beta chain features in type 1 diabetes. General study points: People with Type 1 diabetes carried modestly yet significantly shorter TCRB CDR3s in all four CD4+ subsets.

Which antigens these TCRs recognize remains unknown. The study reverse transcribed the entire isolated RNA, so it sequenced expressed TCRB transcripts. Clones were sequenced by immunoSEQ multiplex PCR, and TCRdb holds only the in-frame ones, with some missing. The sample includes more than 550,000 clones, more than 12% seen only once; the top ten take 0.04%. The sample comprised naive CD4+ T cells from blood. These receptors were taken from a man younger than 35 with type 1 diabetes.

This clone came up a few times. This sequence joins TRBV9 and TRBJ2-5; tentatively, D is TRBD1 (6 bases). The germline V gene encodes CDR1 SGDLS and CDR2 YYNGEE. Trimming shortened V by 4 bases and J by 1 base, and 17 bases separated the two germline ends. The CDR3 length is 16 residues. The CDR3 loop is CASSPTPRQAQETQYF. The CDR3 nucleotides read TGTGCCAGCAGCCCAACTCCACGACAGGCCCAAGAGACCCAGTACTTC. Based on the CDR3 plus reference TRBV9 and TRBJ2-5, the full variable domain is DSGVTQTPKHLITATGQRVTLRCSPRSGDLSVYWYQQSLDQGLQFLIQYYNGEERAKGNILERFSAQQFPDLHSELNLSSLELGDSALYFCASSPTPRQAQETQYFGPGTRLLVL.

The chain links TRBV9 to TRBJ2-2, with 10 bases identical to TRBD2. Germline CDR1 is SGDLS and CDR2 is YYNGEE. V shed 4 bases and J 7 bases; nucleotides not matched to a gene: 10. The CDR3 totals 16 residues. CDR3 in amino acids: CASSIISGRAIGELFF. DNA for the CDR3: TGTGCCAGCAGCATAATAAGCGGGAGGGCCATCGGGGAGCTGTTTTTT.

The chain employs TRBV30 and TRBJ2-1, with D maybe TRBD1 (7 bases). CDR1 GTSNPN and CDR2 SVGIG come from the germline V gene (reference sequence). Trimming shortened V by 1 base and J by 6 bases, and 16 bases separated the two germline ends. The CDR3 loop spans 15 amino acids. The CDR3 region has the DNA TGTGCCTGGAGTGGGGGCAGGGGGGTCCCCAATGAGCAGTTCTTC. Residues: CAWSGGRGVPNEQFF.

The sample holds a few counts of this clone. This rearrangement joins TRBV28 to TRBJ2-3, with 7 bases that match TRBD2. The ends lost 4 bases at V and 3 bases at J; junction bases unmatched: 1. The CDR3 runs to 13 residues. Germline CDR1 reads MDHEN; CDR2 reads SYDVKM. The CDR3 protein is CASSWTSTDTQYF. The CDR3 region has the DNA TGTGCCAGCAGTTGGACTAGTACAGATACGCAGTATTTT.

The rearrangement joins TRBV2 to TRBJ2-1; 8 bases fit TRBD1. CDR1 and CDR2 from the germline V gene are SNHLY and FYNNEI. The CDR3 is made up of 15 amino acids. V shed 6 bases, J shed 7 bases, and the junction held 11 bases outside the gene matches. CDR3 region: CASRSPGTGWNEQFF. DNA of the CDR3: TGTGCCAGCAGAAGTCCCGGGACAGGTTGGAATGAGCAGTTCTTC.

V and J are TRBV5-4 and TRBJ2-1; 9 bases match TRBD2. There are 15 residues in the CDR3. The germline gives CDR1 SGHNT, CDR2 YYREEE (reference sequence). V lost 4 bases and J lost 7; bases outside the gene matches: 9. The CDR3 protein is CASSPPSGRKNEQFF. Here the CDR3 DNA reads TGTGCCAGCAGCCCCCCAAGCGGGAGGAAGAATGAGCAGTTCTTC.

This clone has just a few counts. This chain connects TRBV30 to TRBJ1-1; 8 positions match TRBD1. The CDR3 is made up of 13 amino acids. With V trimmed by 4 bases and J by 11 bases, 12 bases remained unmatched. The germline CDR1 and CDR2 sequences are GTSNPN and SVGIG (reference sequence). The CDR3 DNA follows: TGTGCCTGGACGAGGACAGGGCCAAATGCGGCTTTCTTT. Its protein product is CAWTRTGPNAAFF. Filled out from reference TRBV30 and TRBJ1-1, the complete variable domain reads SQTIHQWPATLVQPVGSPLSLECTVEGTSNPNLYWYRQAAGRGLQLLFYSVGIGQISSEVPQNLSASRPQDRQFILSSKKLLLSDSGFYLCAWTRTGPNAAFFGQGTRLTVV.

The rearrangement joins TRBV7-3 to TRBJ2-2; perhaps TRBD2 as D (6 bases). Trimming took 4 bases from V and 1 from J, leaving 7 bases between them. CDR3 length equals 14 residues. CDR1 SGHTA and CDR2 FQGTGA come from the germline V gene. This chain's CDR3 is CASSSGGNTGELFF. The CDR3 DNA sequence: TGTGCCAGCAGCTCCGGGGGGAACACCGGGGAGCTGTTTTTT.

The V and J genes are TRBV2 and TRBJ2-7, with 8 bases lining up with TRBD2. The CDR3 runs 14 residues. CDR1 and CDR2 (germline): SNHLY, FYNNEI. Trimming took 8 bases from V and 6 from J; bases not matched to a gene: 12. The DNA of the CDR3 is TGTGCCAGCTCCTTCAGCGGGGGAGTTAGCGAGCAGTACTTC. This encodes CASSFSGGVSEQYF.

Only a few counts were recorded for this clone. This chain uses TRBV4-3 with TRBJ1-2; perhaps TRBD1 as D (6 bases). CDR1 is LGHNA, CDR2 YSLEER, per germline. This CDR3 comprises 15 residues. The V and J ends lost 6 bases and 1 base respectively, with 15 bases between them. The DNA for the CDR3 is TGCGCCAGCAGTGGCAGGGGCTCCGTTAACTATGGCTACACCTTC. It encodes CASSGRGSVNYGYTF.

This clone appeared a few times. V is TRBV2 and J is TRBJ1-2, with D possibly matching TRBD1 (6 bases). Looked up from germline, CDR1 is SNHLY and CDR2 is FYNNEI. The CDR3 has 12 amino acids. CDR3 loop: CATGSGNYGYTF. The CDR3 DNA is TGTGCGACAGGATCGGGGAACTATGGCTACACCTTC.

J is TRBJ1-3 and V is TRBV30, with D hard to call. Trimming stripped 4 bases from V and 0 bases from J, with 4 bases between. This CDR3 region has 12 residues. CDR1 GTSNPN and CDR2 SVGIG come from the germline V gene (reference sequence). The CDR3 loop reads CAWTNSGNTIYF. CDR3 nucleotides: TGTGCCTGGACCAACTCTGGAAACACCATATATTTT.

This chain joins TRBV28 and TRBJ1-5; no reliable D call. Trimming removed 6 bases from V and 9 bases from J, with 9 bases in between. The CDR3 is 11 residues long. Germline values: CDR1 MDHEN, CDR2 SYDVKM. For the CDR3, the DNA is TGTGCCAGCAGCTCCTGGGGGCCCCAGCATTTT. Residues: CASSSWGPQHF.

This clone has just a few counts. The chain uses TRBV6-6 and TRBJ2-4; 7 bases are a match to TRBD1. V shed 9 bases and J 3 bases; nucleotides not matched to a gene: 8. This CDR3 has 14 amino acids. CDR1 is MNHNY and CDR2 is SVGAGI in the germline V gene (reference sequence). The CDR3 DNA sequence: TGTGCCAGTACTATCCGGGACAGCAAAAACATTCAGTACTTC. Translated: CASTIRDSKNIQYF.

This clone came up a few times. V gene TRBV7-6 combines with J gene TRBJ2-1; possible D gene TRBD2, 5 bases. The CDR3 consists of 14 residues. Per the germline V gene, CDR1 is SGHVS and CDR2 is FNYEAQ. V lost 1 base, J lost 7 bases, and 11 bases lay in between. CDR3 region: CASSLVRTGNEQFF. As DNA, the CDR3 is TGTGCCAGCAGCTTAGTTCGGACTGGGAATGAGCAGTTCTTC.

The chain is built from TRBV9 and TRBJ2-1; no firm D call. The germline V gene has CDR1 SGDLS and CDR2 YYNGEE. The CDR3 has 15 residues. V lost 5 bases, J lost 0 bases, and 12 bases lay in between. CDR3 region: CASRPRWGSYNEQFF. CDR3 DNA: TGTGCCAGCAGGCCAAGGTGGGGCTCCTACAATGAGCAGTTCTTC.

For the CDR3, the DNA is TGCACCGAAGCGGGACAGGGGGCCTATGAGCAGTTCTTC. The encoded protein is CTEAGQGAYEQFF. The rearrangement joins TRBV29-1 to TRBJ2-1; 12 nucleotides match TRBD1. The CDR3 contains 13 residues. In germline, CDR1 is SQVTM, CDR2 ANQGSEA.

This clone was picked up a small number of times. The V call is TRBV6-5, the J call TRBJ1-2; 10 bases agree with TRBD1. The CDR3 totals 14 residues. The ends lost 4 bases at V and 8 bases at J; junction bases unmatched: 7. In germline, CDR1 is MNHEY, CDR2 SVGAGI. The CDR3 DNA follows: TGTGCCAGCAGTTCCGGGACAGGGGTCGCCGGCTACACCTTC. Protein product: CASSSGTGVAGYTF.